This T cell receptor (beta chain) was obtained from a study of shared clonotypes between healthy human individuals. This CDR3 region has 15 residues. V shed 5 bases, J shed 5 bases, and the junction held 6 bases outside the gene matches. CDR1 is SEHNR, CDR2 FQNEAQ, per germline (reference sequence). Healthy HIV-negative adults without recent acute infections or vaccinations served as donors. Assay runs were performed at deep level. Template amounts of 300 to 350 ng DNA, tens of thousands of T cell genomes, were employed in unsorted PBMC replicate PCRs. Original data processing: Junction-only sequences produced by ImmunoSEQ had no quality scores, so filtering differed. The data were produced by immunoSEQ multiplex PCR, yet TCRdb's version contains in-frame clones alone and is incomplete. V, J and clone size reflect that table, while D and trimming were determined from the DNA. The sample lists about 460,000 clones, 77% occurring once.

As for this clone: It is likely a read error: a sequence one base away is far more abundant.

The chain employs TRBV7-9 and TRBJ2-5; 12 positions agree with TRBD2. Sample: PBMCs. The source of this sequence is a woman aged 35 to 49 in good health. Some clones in this sample may be carry-over from other donors' samples. CDR3 sequence (DNA): TGTGCCAGCAGCCCCCGACTAGCGGGAGCGGAGACCCAGTACTTC. Protein product: CASSPRLAGAETQYF.